These 8 T cell receptor beta chains were sequenced from one sample in a study of blood T cell repertoires in COVID-19. Here immunoSEQ multiplex PCR was the method, and the copy in TCRdb shows in-frame clones only, minus some. This sample has over 120,000 clones; about three quarters occur once, and the top ten carry around 3%. Sequencing used PBMCs or T cells enriched from blood (not recorded which). These TCRs come from a woman aged 50 to 60 who had recovered from COVID-19.

The chain uses TRBV5-1 and TRBJ1-6; a weak D match, TRBD1 (5 bases). Trimming shortened V by 5 bases and J by 10 bases, and 19 bases separated the two germline ends. CDR1 SGHRS and CDR2 YFSETQ come from the germline V gene. The length of the CDR3 is 15 residues. The CDR3: CASRPALGEISPLHF. The CDR3 DNA is TGCGCCAGCAGGCCCGCCCTAGGGGAAATATCACCCCTCCACTTT.

The genes are TRBV19 and TRBJ1-1, with 7 bases fitting TRBD1. V was clipped by 7 bases and J by 3 bases; unmatched bases: 8. The CDR3 covers 14 residues. Germline CDR1 is LNHDA and CDR2 is SQIVND (reference sequence). CDR3 in DNA: TGTGCCAGTACCCCACAGGGGTTTCACACTGAAGCTTTCTTT. Residues: CASTPQGFHTEAFF.

The J gene is TRBJ1-6, the V gene TRBV30, with 7 bases that match TRBD1. Germline loops: CDR1 GTSNPN, CDR2 SVGIG (reference sequence). Trimming took 4 bases from V and 6 from J; bases not matched to a gene: 3. The CDR3 is made up of 13 amino acids. The CDR3 spells CAWKDRVNSPLHF. The CDR3 DNA reads TGTGCCTGGAAAGACAGGGTTAATTCACCCCTCCACTTT.

The J gene is TRBJ1-4, the V gene TRBV7-2, with TRBD1 matching over 9 bases. Germline V CDR1 and CDR2: SGHTA, FQGNSA. V lost 6 bases and J lost 5; bases outside the gene matches: 7. CDR3 length equals 15 residues. DNA of the CDR3: TGTGCCAGCAGACGTAACAGGGGGCCGAATGAAAAACTGTTTTTT. Translated, it gives CASRRNRGPNEKLFF.

V and J are TRBV7-3 and TRBJ2-1; TRBD2 aligns across 10 bases. This CDR3 comprises 13 residues. The germline gives CDR1 SGHTA, CDR2 FQGTGA. V lost 3 bases, J lost 10 bases, and 3 bases stayed unmatched. The CDR3 DNA reads TGTGCCAGCAGCTTCGGGACTAGCGACGAGCAGTTCTTC. Protein product: CASSFGTSDEQFF.

This clone was recorded many times. The genes are TRBV29-1 and TRBJ1-1; a possible D gene is TRBD1 (5 bases). Germline CDR1 is SQVTM and CDR2 is ANQGSEA. The CDR3 sequence is 12 residues long. Deletions cut 3 bases from V and 11 bases from J, with 16 bases between. The CDR3 protein is CSVEFTGPGAFF. The CDR3 coding sequence is TGCAGCGTTGAGTTCACAGGCCCTGGGGCTTTCTTT.

This chain links TRBV11-2 with TRBJ1-2; 7 nucleotides match TRBD1. The CDR3 sequence is 12 residues long. The V segment lost 10 bases and the J segment 7 bases; nucleotides outside the gene matches: 9. Per the germline V gene, CDR1 is SGHAT and CDR2 is FQNNGV. The CDR3 region has the DNA TGTGCCATCCCCAAAGGGGGCCCTGGCTACACCTTC. It specifies CAIPKGGPGYTF.

This chain uses TRBV6-5 with TRBJ1-6, with TRBD1 matching 10 bases. CDR1 is MNHEY, CDR2 SVGAGI, per germline. V was clipped by 2 bases and J by 9 bases; unmatched bases: 7. The CDR3 is 16 amino acids. CDR3 bases: TGTGCCAGCAGTTACGATAGGACAGGGGGGAGTTCACCCCTCCACTTT. As protein: CASSYDRTGGSSPLHF.